This T cell receptor beta chain is from a study of shared clonotypes between healthy human individuals. Study-wide results and caveats: Genetic and exposure-history diversity was limited by the few donors. Naive CD4 clonotype sharing across a few donors was approximately 5%.

Each donor was a Caucasian adult residing in Nashville, Tennessee. CDR1 and CDR2 (germline): LGHNA, YNFKEQ. V was trimmed by 0 bases and J by 8 bases, leaving 16 bases between them. The CDR3 is 16 residues long. The protocol was immunoSEQ multiplex PCR, while the TCRdb copy is restricted to in-frame clones and leaves out a portion. The sample consists of over a million clones, 75% to 85% of them appearing once. Turning to this clone: Its antigen is not identified.

The chain links TRBV4-2 to TRBJ1-4, with D possibly TRBD1 on 6 matching bases. Sequencing used memory CD4+ T cells from PBMCs. Subset specified: CD45RA-negative fraction. This clonotype originated in a man aged 18 to 30 in good health. Some clones in this sample may be carry-over from other donors' samples. CDR3 loop: CASSQDPRRGGEKLFF. The DNA for the CDR3 is TGTGCCAGCAGCCAAGATCCCCGCAGGGGAGGGGAAAAACTGTTTTTT.